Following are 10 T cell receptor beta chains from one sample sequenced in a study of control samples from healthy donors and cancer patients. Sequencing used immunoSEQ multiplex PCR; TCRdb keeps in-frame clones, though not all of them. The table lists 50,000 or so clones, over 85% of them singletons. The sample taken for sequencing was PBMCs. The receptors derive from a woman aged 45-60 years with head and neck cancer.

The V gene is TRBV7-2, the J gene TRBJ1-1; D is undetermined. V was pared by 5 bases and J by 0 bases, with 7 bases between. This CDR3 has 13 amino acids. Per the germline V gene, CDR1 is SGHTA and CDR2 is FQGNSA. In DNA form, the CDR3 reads TGTGCCAGCAGCCCTAGCCTGAACACTGAAGCTTTCTTT. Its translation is CASSPSLNTEAFF. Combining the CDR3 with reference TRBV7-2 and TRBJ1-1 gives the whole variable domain GAGVSQSPSNKVTEKGKDVELRCDPISGHTALYWYRQSLGQGLEFLIYFQGNSAPDKSGLPSDRFSAERTGGSVSTLTIQRTQQEDSAVYLCASSPSLNTEAFFGQGTRLTVV.

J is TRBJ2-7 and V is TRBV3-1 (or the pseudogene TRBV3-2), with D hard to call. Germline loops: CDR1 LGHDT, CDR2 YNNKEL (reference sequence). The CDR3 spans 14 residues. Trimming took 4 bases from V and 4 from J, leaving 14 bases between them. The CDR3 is CASSPGPSTYEQYF. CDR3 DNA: TGTGCCAGCAGCCCCGGACCTTCAACTTACGAGCAGTACTTC.

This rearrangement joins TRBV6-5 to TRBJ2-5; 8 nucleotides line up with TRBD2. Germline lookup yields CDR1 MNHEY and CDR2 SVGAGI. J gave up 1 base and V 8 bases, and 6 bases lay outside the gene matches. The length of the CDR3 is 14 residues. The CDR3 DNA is TGTGCCAGCGACCAGCGGGGGCGCCAAGAGACCCAGTACTTC. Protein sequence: CASDQRGRQETQYF.

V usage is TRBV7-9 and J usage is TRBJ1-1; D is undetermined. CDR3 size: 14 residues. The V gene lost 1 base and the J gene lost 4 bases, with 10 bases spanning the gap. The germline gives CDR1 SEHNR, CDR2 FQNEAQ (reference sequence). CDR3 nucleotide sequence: TGTGCCAGCAGCTTAGACAGTCATACCACTGAAGCTTTCTTT. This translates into CASSLDSHTTEAFF.

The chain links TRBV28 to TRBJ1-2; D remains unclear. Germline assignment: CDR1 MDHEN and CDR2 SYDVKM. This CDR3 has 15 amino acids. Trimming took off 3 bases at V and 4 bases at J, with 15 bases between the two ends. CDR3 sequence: CASSLEASVVYGYTF. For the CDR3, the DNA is TGTGCCAGCAGTTTGGAGGCCAGTGTGGTCTATGGCTACACCTTC.

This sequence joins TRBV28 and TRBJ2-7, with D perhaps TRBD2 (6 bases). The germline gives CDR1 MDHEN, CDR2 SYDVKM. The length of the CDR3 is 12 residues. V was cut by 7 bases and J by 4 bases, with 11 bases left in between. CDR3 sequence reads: CASTRDSYEQYF. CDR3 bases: TGTGCCAGCACCCGGGACTCTTACGAGCAGTACTTC.

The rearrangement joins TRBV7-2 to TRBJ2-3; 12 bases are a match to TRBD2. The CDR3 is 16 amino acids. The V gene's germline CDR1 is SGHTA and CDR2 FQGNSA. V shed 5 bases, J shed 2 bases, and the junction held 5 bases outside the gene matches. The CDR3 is CASSLGLAGITDTQYF. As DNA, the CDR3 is TGTGCCAGCAGCCTGGGACTAGCGGGCATCACAGATACGCAGTATTTT.

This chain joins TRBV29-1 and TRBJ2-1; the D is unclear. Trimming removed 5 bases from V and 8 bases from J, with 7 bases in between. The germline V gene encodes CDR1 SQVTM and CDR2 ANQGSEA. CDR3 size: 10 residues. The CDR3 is CSVFTHEQFF. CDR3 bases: TGCAGCGTTTTTACTCATGAGCAGTTCTTC.

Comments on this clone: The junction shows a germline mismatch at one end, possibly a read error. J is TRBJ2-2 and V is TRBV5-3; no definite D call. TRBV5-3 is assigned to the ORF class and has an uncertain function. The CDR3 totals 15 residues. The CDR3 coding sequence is TGTGCCAGAAGCGTCTGCCTGACGGAAACCGAGGAGCTGTTTTTT. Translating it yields CARSVCLTETEELFF.

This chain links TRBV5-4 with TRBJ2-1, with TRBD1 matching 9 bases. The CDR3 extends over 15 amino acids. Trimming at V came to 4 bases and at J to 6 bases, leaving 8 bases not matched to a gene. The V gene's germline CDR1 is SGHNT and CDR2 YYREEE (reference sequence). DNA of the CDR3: TGTGCCAGCAGCAAGACAGGGGGAACACTCAATGAGCAGTTCTTC. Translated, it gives CASSKTGGTLNEQFF.